The entry below gives a single T cell receptor beta chain sequence along with its context. Its antigen is unknown. The use of a sample-barcoded 5' primer and a J-beta primer mix characterized a second PCR of about 7 to 12 cycles. The study obtained at least 3 million CDR3-containing paired-end reads from every sample. MiXCR, applied by TCRdb to the 5' RACE reads, yields one record per CDR3 protein. This table holds about 1 million distinct CDR3 sequences, 35% to 50% found once. These data originate in a study of blood T cells in healthy people across ages. On the study more broadly: About one barcoded beta molecule per two T cells came from capture by template switching.

Study-level findings and limits: As age increased, TCR beta diversity per million T cells fell in a roughly linear fashion.

The sequenced material came from blood. This TCR was sampled from a woman in her sixties in good health.

Here the CDR3 DNA reads TGTGCCAGAGCGAGCAACAACTACTACGAGCAGTACTTC. Translation: CARASNNYYEQYF. This rearrangement joins TRBV19 to TRBJ2-4; D remains unclear. The end of the DNA aligns better with TRBJ2-7, so the J call may be wrong. Germline V gene sequence: CDR1 LNHDA, CDR2 SQIVND (reference sequence). The CDR3 contains 13 residues.